The 25 T cell receptor beta chains below all came from one sample that was sequenced in a study of T cell responses to AZD1222 COVID-19 vaccine. This table comes from immunoSEQ multiplex PCR, and its TCRdb copy is limited to in-frame clones, with some not included. The table lists 110,000 to 150,000 clones, approximately 90% of them singletons. Sequencing used peripheral blood, obtained on day 0 of AZD1222 vaccination. The source of these receptors is an adult in good health.

This clone was detected a few times. The chain has TRBV27 and TRBJ2-5, with a possible D match to TRBD1 (5 bases). Germline loops: CDR1 MNHEY, CDR2 SMNVEV (reference sequence). The CDR3 consists of 13 residues. V was pared by 2 bases and J by 9 bases, with 13 bases between. The DNA of the CDR3 is TGTGCCAGCAGTTTAGAAGTCGAAGGGGCCCAGTACTTC. Translation: CASSLEVEGAQYF.

The chain couples TRBV28 to TRBJ2-5, with 13 bases lining up with TRBD2. The J segment lost 9 bases and the V segment lost 5 bases, leaving 9 bases of the junction unmatched. The CDR3 is 15 residues long. Looked up from germline, CDR1 is MDHEN and CDR2 is SYDVKM. This CDR3 is CASSAGTSGISAQYF. The CDR3 DNA follows: TGTGCCAGCAGTGCCGGGACTAGCGGGATATCGGCCCAGTACTTC.

The chain recombines TRBV6-6 with TRBJ2-1; 8 bases align to TRBD2. Trimming at V came to 6 bases and at J to 4 bases, leaving 5 bases not matched to a gene. CDR3 length: 14 residues. The germline V gene encodes CDR1 MNHNY and CDR2 SVGAGI (reference sequence). The CDR3 region has the DNA TGTGCCAGCAGCATTAGACTAGCGTACAATGAGCAGTTCTTC. It encodes CASSIRLAYNEQFF.

The chain links TRBV10-1 to TRBJ2-1, with D possibly being TRBD2 (6 bases). There are 15 residues in the CDR3. The V end lost 3 bases, the J end lost 6 bases, and 15 bases lay between the germline ends. Germline loops: CDR1 WNHNN, CDR2 SYGVQD (reference sequence). CDR3 nucleotide sequence: TGCGCCAGCAGTGATGGTCTAGCGCACGGCAATGAGCAGTTCTTC. Translation gives CASSDGLAHGNEQFF.

This chain uses TRBV24-1 with TRBJ2-3; the D gene is possibly TRBD2 (6 bases). The V end was cut by 3 bases, the J end by 4 bases, with 13 bases between. CDR1 is KGHDR and CDR2 is SFDVKD in the germline V gene. CDR3 length equals 15 residues. CDR3 region: CATSDPSPGADTQYF. CDR3 DNA: TGTGCCACCAGTGATCCCTCACCGGGGGCAGATACGCAGTATTTT.

V usage is TRBV19 and J usage is TRBJ1-2; D possibly corresponds to TRBD1 (5 bases). The V end was cut by 6 bases, the J end by 3 bases, with 8 bases between. The germline gives CDR1 LNHDA, CDR2 SQIVND (reference sequence). The CDR3 totals 12 residues. CDR3 amino acids: CASRGRDYGYTF. CDR3 nucleotides: TGTGCCAGTAGGGGCAGGGACTATGGCTACACCTTC.

This chain connects TRBV23-1 to TRBJ2-7; a possible D gene is TRBD2 (5 bases). TRBV23-1 is an ORF; its function is uncertain. Trimming stripped 4 bases from V and 4 bases from J, with 14 bases between. The CDR3 has 14 amino acids. DNA of the CDR3: TGCGCCAGCAGTCTACGAGGGAAACCTTACGAGCAGTACTTC. Translating it yields CASSLRGKPYEQYF.

V usage is TRBV24-1 and J usage is TRBJ2-1, with 9 bases matching TRBD2. The CDR3 has 15 residues. CDR1 and CDR2 (germline): KGHDR, SFDVKD. J lost 7 bases, V lost 3 bases, and 6 bases had no gene match. CDR3 bases: TGTGCCACCAGTGATAGGGCGGGAGGGCGAAATGAGCAGTTCTTC. Its protein is CATSDRAGGRNEQFF.

The genes are TRBV27 and TRBJ2-7, with TRBD2 matching 8 bases. V shed 10 bases, J shed 2 bases, and the junction held 7 bases outside the gene matches. The CDR3 spans 13 residues. Germline V lookup: CDR1 MNHEY, CDR2 SMNVEV (reference sequence). The CDR3 DNA is TGTGCCACCTATAGCGGGGCGACCTACGAGCAGTACTTC. Translating it yields CATYSGATYEQYF.

The chain combines TRBV28 with TRBJ1-2; 7 nucleotides line up with TRBD1. Germline V CDR1 and CDR2: MDHEN, SYDVKM. The length of the CDR3 is 11 residues. V trimming: 7 bases; J trimming: 4 bases; junction bases outside the gene matches: 0. The CDR3 loop reads CASKGAYGYTF. For the CDR3, the DNA is TGTGCCAGCAAGGGGGCCTATGGCTACACCTTC.

The chain carries TRBV7-2 and TRBJ2-7; TRBD1 might be the D (7 bases). V was clipped by 0 bases and J by 1 base, with 10 bases between them. This CDR3 has 15 amino acids. Germline lookup yields CDR1 SGHTA and CDR2 FQGNSA. In nucleotides, the CDR3 is TGTGCCAGCAGCTTAGCGGCAGGGGGGTCCTACGAGCAGTACTTC. It is translated as CASSLAAGGSYEQYF.

The gene calls are TRBV4-1 and TRBJ1-4; D perhaps matches TRBD1 (5 bases). The CDR3 is 15 amino acids. Trimming stripped 1 base from V and 5 bases from J, with 11 bases between. Germline lookup yields CDR1 MGHRA and CDR2 YSYEKL. The CDR3 is CASSQATDYNEKLFF. As DNA, the CDR3 is TGCGCCAGCAGCCAAGCGACAGACTACAATGAAAAACTGTTTTTT.

The chain combines TRBV7-2 with TRBJ2-2; 10 nucleotides align to TRBD2. CDR1 and CDR2 (germline): SGHTA, FQGNSA. The ends lost 5 bases at V and 1 base at J; junction bases unmatched: 4. CDR3 length: 16 amino acids. The CDR3 coding sequence is TGTGCCAGCAGCCGCAGACTAGCGGGGAACACCGGGGAGCTGTTTTTT. Protein product: CASSRRLAGNTGELFF.

The chain uses TRBV2 and TRBJ2-7; 9 bases line up with TRBD1. The J segment lost 5 bases and the V segment lost 8 bases, leaving 7 bases of the junction unmatched. Germline assignment: CDR1 SNHLY and CDR2 FYNNEI. The CDR3 consists of 13 residues. Here the CDR3 reads CASGGTGYHEQYF. The CDR3 coding sequence is TGTGCCAGCGGGGGGACAGGGTACCACGAGCAGTACTTC.

The chain is built from TRBV7-9 and TRBJ2-1; D uncertain. CDR1 SEHNR and CDR2 FQNEAQ come from the germline V gene (reference sequence). The germline V and J ends were trimmed by 6 bases and 8 bases, with 11 bases remaining between them. CDR3 length equals 12 residues. CDR3 sequence: CASRVLSHEQFF. For the CDR3, the DNA is TGTGCCAGCAGGGTGTTAAGCCATGAGCAGTTCTTC.

The gene calls are TRBV9 and TRBJ2-1, with D possibly being TRBD2 (6 bases). Between the trimmed V and J ends, which lost 0 bases and 4 bases, there was a span of 17 bases. The germline gives CDR1 SGDLS, CDR2 YYNGEE. The CDR3 spans 17 residues. The CDR3: CASSVGGAGGAYNEQFF. In nucleotides, the CDR3 is TGTGCCAGCAGCGTAGGTGGGGCCGGAGGGGCTTACAATGAGCAGTTCTTC.

The gene calls are TRBV5-1 and TRBJ1-1; a weak D match, TRBD1 (5 bases). Germline CDR1 is SGHRS and CDR2 is YFSETQ. V was trimmed by 0 bases and J by 5 bases, leaving 17 bases between them. The CDR3 runs 16 residues. DNA for the CDR3: TGCGCCAGCAGCTTGGCTTTAGGTGGGGGGAGGACTGAAGCTTTCTTT. Translating gives CASSLALGGGRTEAFF.

Details on this clone: The sample has other DNA sequences that encode this CDR3 too. This chain joins TRBV6-5 and TRBJ1-2, with 9 bases that match TRBD1. J gave up 7 bases and V 2 bases, and 2 bases lay outside the gene matches. The CDR3 loop spans 13 amino acids. Germline V lookup: CDR1 MNHEY, CDR2 SVGAGI. DNA for the CDR3: TGTGCCAGCAGTTACAGACAGGGGGGTGGCTACACCTTC. This translates into CASSYRQGGGYTF.

The chain recombines TRBV6-5 with TRBJ1-1; 8 nucleotides align to TRBD1. CDR3 size: 15 residues. V dropped 6 bases and J dropped 4; count of bases not matched to a gene: 10. Looked up from germline, CDR1 is MNHEY and CDR2 is SVGAGI. The chain's CDR3 is CASRTRQGFGTEAFF. The DNA of the CDR3 is TGTGCCAGCAGAACCCGACAGGGGTTTGGCACTGAAGCTTTCTTT.

The chain is built from TRBV3-1 (or the pseudogene TRBV3-2) and TRBJ2-7; 9 nucleotides align to TRBD2. The CDR3 loop spans 19 amino acids. V trimming: 1 base; J trimming: 2 bases; junction bases outside the gene matches: 15. The germline V gene has CDR1 LGHDT and CDR2 YNNKEL (reference sequence). CDR3 amino acids: CASSQAPFGRAGGTYEQYF. CDR3 nucleotides: TGTGCCAGCAGCCAAGCCCCCTTCGGACGAGCGGGAGGCACCTACGAGCAGTACTTC.

The chain employs TRBV6-2 or TRBV6-3 and TRBJ2-7; D gene ambiguous. Trimming left V 2 bases short and J 7 bases short, with 6 bases between. The CDR3 spans 11 residues. The germline CDR1 and CDR2 sequences are MNHEY and SVGEGT. The CDR3 DNA sequence: TGTGCCAGCAGTTACGGGCGGGAGCAGTACTTC. Translating it yields CASSYGREQYF.

The J gene is TRBJ2-1, the V gene TRBV9; TRBD1 or TRBD2 may be the D gene (5 bases each). The CDR3 contains 15 residues. The ends were cut back, 3 bases at V and 8 bases at J, with 18 bases in the middle. Per germline, CDR1 SGDLS and CDR2 YYNGEE. This CDR3 reads CASSAMGPRGDEQFF. In nucleotides, the CDR3 is TGTGCCAGCAGCGCCATGGGACCCCGGGGCGATGAGCAGTTCTTC. Variable domain in full (rest from reference TRBV9 and TRBJ2-1): DSGVTQTPKHLITATGQRVTLRCSPRSGDLSVYWYQQSLDQGLQFLIQYYNGEERAKGNILERFSAQQFPDLHSELNLSSLELGDSALYFCASSAMGPRGDEQFFGPGTRLTVL.

The chain joins TRBV12-5 to TRBJ1-1; 7 nucleotides line up with TRBD1. Germline loops: CDR1 LGHNT, CDR2 FRNRAP. The CDR3 runs to 15 residues. The J segment lost 0 bases and the V segment lost 6 bases, leaving 7 bases of the junction unmatched. The CDR3 here is CASGHPTGLNTEAFF. The CDR3 DNA follows: TGTGCTAGTGGCCACCCGACAGGGCTGAACACTGAAGCTTTCTTT. Drawing the rest from reference TRBV12-5 and TRBJ1-1, the complete variable domain is DARVTQTPRHKVTEMGQEVTMRCQPILGHNTVFWYRQTMMQGLELLAYFRNRAPLDDSGMPKDRFSAEMPDATLATLKIQPSEPRDSAVYFCASGHPTGLNTEAFFGQGTRLTVV.

V usage is TRBV5-1 and J usage is TRBJ2-3; D might be TRBD1 (5 bases). In germline, CDR1 is SGHRS, CDR2 YFSETQ. Trimming stripped 4 bases from V and 1 base from J, with 16 bases between. This CDR3 comprises 16 residues. The CDR3 sequence: CASSQGRRGGTDTQYF. CDR3 sequence (DNA): TGCGCCAGCAGCCAGGGAAGGCGTGGGGGCACAGATACGCAGTATTTT.

This chain uses TRBV11-3 with TRBJ2-7; a weak D match, TRBD1 (6 bases). The CDR3 spans 12 residues. Germline V lookup: CDR1 SGHNT, CDR2 YENEEA. Trimming removed 4 bases at V and 3 bases at J, with 7 bases between. Here the CDR3 DNA reads TGTGCCAGCAGCTCACAGGGCTACGAGCAGTACTTC. This codes for CASSSQGYEQYF.